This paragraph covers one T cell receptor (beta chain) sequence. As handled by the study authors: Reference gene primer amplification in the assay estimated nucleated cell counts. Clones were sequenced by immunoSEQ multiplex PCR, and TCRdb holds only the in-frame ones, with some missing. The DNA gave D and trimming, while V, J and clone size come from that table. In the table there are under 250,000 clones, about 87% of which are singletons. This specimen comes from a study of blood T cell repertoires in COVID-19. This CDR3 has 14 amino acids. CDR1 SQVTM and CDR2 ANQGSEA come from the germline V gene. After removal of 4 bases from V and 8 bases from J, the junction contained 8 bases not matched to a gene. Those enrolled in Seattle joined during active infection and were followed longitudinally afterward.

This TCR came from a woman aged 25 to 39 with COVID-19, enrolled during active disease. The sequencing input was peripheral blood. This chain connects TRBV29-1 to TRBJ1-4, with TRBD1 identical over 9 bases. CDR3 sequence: CSVGLGQGREKLFF. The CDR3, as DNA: TGCAGCGTTGGCCTCGGACAGGGGCGGGAAAAACTGTTTTTT.